This TCR beta chain was recovered during a study of siplizumab effects on memory and regulatory T cells. Clones were read by immunoSEQ multiplex PCR, and TCRdb kept only the in-frame ones, dropping some. There are fewer than 65,000 clones in the sample; over 85% occur only once, and 15% to 20% lies in the top ten. With respect to this clone: Its antigen is currently unknown.

Deletions cut 3 bases from V and 7 bases from J, with 7 bases between. The CDR3 totals 12 residues. Germline V gene data show CDR1 as SEHNR and CDR2 as FQNEAQ (reference sequence). Study outcomes and limitations: Few alloreactive clones mapped to unstimulated subsets.

The gene calls are TRBV7-9 and TRBJ2-1; D not certain. The sequence was obtained from a human donor in good health. The sequenced sample consisted of CD8+ T cells sorted from blood. The CDR3 spells CASSFLGNEQFF. The CDR3 bases are TGTGCCAGCAGCTTTCTGGGGAATGAGCAGTTCTTC. Full variable domain (missing parts from reference TRBV7-9 and TRBJ2-1): DTGVSQNPRHKITKRGQNVTFRCDPISEHNRLYWYRQTLGQGPEFLTYFQNEAQLEKSRLLSDRFSAERPKGSFSTLEIQRTEQGDSAMYLCASSFLGNEQFFGPGTRLTVL.